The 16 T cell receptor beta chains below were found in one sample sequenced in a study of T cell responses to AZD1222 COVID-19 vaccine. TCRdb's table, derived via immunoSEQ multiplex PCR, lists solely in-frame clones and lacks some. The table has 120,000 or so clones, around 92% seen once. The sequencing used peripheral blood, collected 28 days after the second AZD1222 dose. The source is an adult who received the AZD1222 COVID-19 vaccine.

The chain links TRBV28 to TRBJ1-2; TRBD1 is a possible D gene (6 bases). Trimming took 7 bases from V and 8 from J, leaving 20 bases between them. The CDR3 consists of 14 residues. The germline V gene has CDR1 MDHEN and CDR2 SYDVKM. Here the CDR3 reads CASTRGGPGGGYTF. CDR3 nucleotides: TGTGCCAGCACCCGGGGGGGGCCCGGAGGGGGCTACACCTTC.

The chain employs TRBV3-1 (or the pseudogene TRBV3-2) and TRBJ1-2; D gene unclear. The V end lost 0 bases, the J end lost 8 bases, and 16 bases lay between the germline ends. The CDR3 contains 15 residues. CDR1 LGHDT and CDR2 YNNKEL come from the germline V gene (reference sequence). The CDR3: CASSQDFLGSGGYTF. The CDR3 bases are TGTGCCAGCAGCCAAGATTTTCTCGGGTCTGGCGGCTACACCTTC.

Here the CDR3 DNA reads TGTGCCAGCTCATCTGGGACACCGGGCAATCAGCCCCAGCATTTT. This sequence encodes CASSSGTPGNQPQHF. V and J are TRBV18 and TRBJ1-5, with D perhaps matching TRBD1 (6 bases). Trimming removed 5 bases at V and 2 bases at J, with 13 bases between. This CDR3 has 15 amino acids. Germline CDR1 reads KGHSH; CDR2 reads LQKENI.

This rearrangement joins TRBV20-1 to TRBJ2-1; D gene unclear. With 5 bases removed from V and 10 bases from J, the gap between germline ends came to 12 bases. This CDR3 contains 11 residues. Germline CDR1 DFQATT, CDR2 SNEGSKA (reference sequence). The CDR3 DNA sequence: TGCAGTGCTCGTGGACCGCGGGAGCAGTTCTTC. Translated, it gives CSARGPREQFF.

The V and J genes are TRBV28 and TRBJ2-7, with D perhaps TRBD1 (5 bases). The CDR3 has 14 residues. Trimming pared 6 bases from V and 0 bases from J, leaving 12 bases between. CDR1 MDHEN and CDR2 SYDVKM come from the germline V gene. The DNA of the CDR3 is TGTGCCAGCAGGTCGCAGGGTAGCTCCTACGAGCAGTACTTC. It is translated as CASRSQGSSYEQYF. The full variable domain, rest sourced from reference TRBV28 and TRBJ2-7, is DVKVTQSSRYLVKRTGEKVFLECVQDMDHENMFWYRQDPGLGLRLIYFSYDVKMKEKGDIPEGYSVSREKKERFSLILESASTNQTSMYLCASRSQGSSYEQYFGPGTRLTVT.

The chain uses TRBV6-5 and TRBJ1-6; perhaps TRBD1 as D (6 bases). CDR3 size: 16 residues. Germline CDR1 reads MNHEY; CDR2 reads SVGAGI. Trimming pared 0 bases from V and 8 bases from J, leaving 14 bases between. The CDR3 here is CASSYSSGARYSPLHF. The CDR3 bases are TGTGCCAGCAGTTACTCCTCGGGGGCGCGGTATTCACCCCTCCACTTT.

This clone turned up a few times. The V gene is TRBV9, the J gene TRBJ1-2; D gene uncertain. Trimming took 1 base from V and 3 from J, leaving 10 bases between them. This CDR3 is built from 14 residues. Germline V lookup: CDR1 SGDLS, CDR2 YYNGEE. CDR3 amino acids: CASSVKEGHYGYTF. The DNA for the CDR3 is TGTGCCAGCAGCGTAAAAGAAGGGCACTATGGCTACACCTTC.

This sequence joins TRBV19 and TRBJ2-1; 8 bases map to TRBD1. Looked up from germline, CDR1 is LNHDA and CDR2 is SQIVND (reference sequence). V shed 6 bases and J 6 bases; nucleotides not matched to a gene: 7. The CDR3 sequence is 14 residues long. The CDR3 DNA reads TGTGCCAGTAGACGCCAGGGGGCACTCAATGAGCAGTTCTTC. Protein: CASRRQGALNEQFF.

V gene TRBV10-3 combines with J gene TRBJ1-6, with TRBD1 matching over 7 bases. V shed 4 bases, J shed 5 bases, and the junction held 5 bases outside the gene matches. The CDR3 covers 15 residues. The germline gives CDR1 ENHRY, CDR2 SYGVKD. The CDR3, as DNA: TGTGCCATCAGTGGCCGGGACAGTAATAATTCACCCCTCCACTTT. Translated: CAISGRDSNNSPLHF.

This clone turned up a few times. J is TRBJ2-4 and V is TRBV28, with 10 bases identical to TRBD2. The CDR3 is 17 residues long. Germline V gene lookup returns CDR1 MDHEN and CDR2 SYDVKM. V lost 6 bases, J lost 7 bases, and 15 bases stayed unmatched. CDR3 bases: TGTGCCAGCAGCTTAGCTAGCGGGAGCCCTTTGGGGAACATTCAGTACTTC. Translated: CASSLASGSPLGNIQYF.

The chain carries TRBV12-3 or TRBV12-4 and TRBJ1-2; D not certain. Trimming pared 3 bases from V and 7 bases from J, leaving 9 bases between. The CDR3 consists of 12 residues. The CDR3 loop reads CASSLGPSGYTF. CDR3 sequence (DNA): TGTGCCAGCAGTTTGGGCCCTAGTGGCTACACCTTC.

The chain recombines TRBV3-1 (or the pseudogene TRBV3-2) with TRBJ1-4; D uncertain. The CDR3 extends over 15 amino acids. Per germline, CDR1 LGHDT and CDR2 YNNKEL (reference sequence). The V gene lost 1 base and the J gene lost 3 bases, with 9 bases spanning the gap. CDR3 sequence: CASSQGPQPNEKLFF. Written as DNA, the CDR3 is TGTGCCAGCAGCCAAGGACCACAGCCTAATGAAAAACTGTTTTTT.

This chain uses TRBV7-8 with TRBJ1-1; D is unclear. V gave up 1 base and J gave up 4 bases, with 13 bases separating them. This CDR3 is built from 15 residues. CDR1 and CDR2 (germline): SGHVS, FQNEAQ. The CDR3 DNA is TGTGCCAGCAGCTTAGTCCTCACCTTGGGCACTGAAGCTTTCTTT. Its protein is CASSLVLTLGTEAFF.

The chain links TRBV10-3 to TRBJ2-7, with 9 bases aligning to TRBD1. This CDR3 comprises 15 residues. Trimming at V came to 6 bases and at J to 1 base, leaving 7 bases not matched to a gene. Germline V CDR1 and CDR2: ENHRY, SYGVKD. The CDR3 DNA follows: TGTGCCATCAGCCTGGGGACAGGGTCATCCTACGAGCAGTACTTC. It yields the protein CAISLGTGSSYEQYF.

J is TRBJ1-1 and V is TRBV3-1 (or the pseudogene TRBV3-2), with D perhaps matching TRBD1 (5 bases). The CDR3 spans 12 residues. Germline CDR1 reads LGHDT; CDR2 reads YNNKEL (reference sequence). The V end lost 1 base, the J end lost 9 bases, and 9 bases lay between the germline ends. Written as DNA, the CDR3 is TGTGCCAGCAGCCAAGTTTACAGGAAAGCTTTCTTT. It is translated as CASSQVYRKAFF.

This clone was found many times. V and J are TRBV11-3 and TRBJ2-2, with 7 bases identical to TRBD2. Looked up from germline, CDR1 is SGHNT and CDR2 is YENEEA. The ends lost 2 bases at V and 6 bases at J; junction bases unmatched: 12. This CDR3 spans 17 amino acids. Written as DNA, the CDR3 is TGTGCCAGCAGCTTAAGAACGGGAGGACGGGGGGCCGGGGAGCTGTTTTTT. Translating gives CASSLRTGGRGAGELFF.